The 9 T cell receptor beta chains below come from one sample, sequenced in a study of shared clonotypes between healthy human individuals. The assay was immunoSEQ multiplex PCR, and TCRdb's table has in-frame clones only and misses some. Here the sample spans 600,000 to 800,000 clones, roughly two thirds being singletons. Sequences were obtained from memory CD4+ T cells sorted from blood. The subset: CD45RA-negative fraction. These receptors were obtained from a woman aged 30 to 39 in good health.

Within the sample, this clone is medium-sized. Other DNA sequences in this sample translate to the same CDR3. The CDR3 reads CASSPTDYGYTF. The CDR3 DNA is TGTGCCAGCAGTCCAACGGACTATGGCTACACCTTC. This chain joins TRBV6-6 and TRBJ1-2; D unclear. The CDR3 totals 12 residues. The V end lost 5 bases, the J end lost 3 bases, and 7 bases lay between the germline ends. Per the germline V gene, CDR1 is MNHNY and CDR2 is SVGAGI (reference sequence).

The sample holds one count of this clone. The rearrangement links TRBV7-8 to TRBJ2-7; no clear D. The germline V gene has CDR1 SGHVS and CDR2 FQNEAQ. This CDR3 has 12 amino acids. V was shortened by 4 bases and J by 6 bases, with 10 bases between the two germline ends. CDR3 bases: TGTGCCAGCAGCTCCGGACCGGGCGAGCAGTACTTC. It translates to CASSSGPGEQYF. Supplemented by reference TRBV7-8 and TRBJ2-7, the full variable domain reads GAGVSQSPRYKVAKRGQDVALRCDPISGHVSLFWYQQALGQGPEFLTYFQNEAQLDKSGLPSDRFFAERPEGSVSTLKIQRTQQEDSAVYLCASSSGPGEQYFGPGTRLTVT.

In regard to this clone: This clone may be a read error of a much larger clone one base away. The chain carries TRBV11-3 and TRBJ2-3; D gene ambiguous. With 4 bases removed from V and 2 bases from J, the gap between germline ends came to 4 bases. CDR1 is SGHNT, CDR2 YENEEA, per germline. The CDR3 length is 12 residues. CDR3 in amino acids: CASSSFTDTQYF. Here the CDR3 DNA reads TGTGCCAGCAGCTCCTTCACAGATACGCAGTATTTT.

The chain recombines TRBV28 with TRBJ1-2, with D unclear. Per germline, CDR1 MDHEN and CDR2 SYDVKM. The length of the CDR3 is 13 residues. The V end was cut by 3 bases, the J end by 8 bases, with 13 bases between. CDR3 in DNA: TGTGCCAGCAGTTTGATAAGAGAAAGCGGCTACACCTTC. Amino acid sequence: CASSLIRESGYTF.

This chain joins TRBV7-2 and TRBJ2-3, with D possibly TRBD2 on 6 matching bases. Trimming cost V 5 bases and J 6 bases, with 18 bases left between them. There are 15 residues in the CDR3. CDR1 SGHTA and CDR2 FQGNSA come from the germline V gene. CDR3 sequence: CASSTRLGLADTQYF. As DNA, the CDR3 is TGTGCCAGCAGCACGCGACTAGGACTCGCCGATACGCAGTATTTT.

The V gene is TRBV5-1, the J gene TRBJ2-7; 9 positions match TRBD1. Germline V CDR1 and CDR2: SGHRS, YFSETQ. The CDR3 is 15 residues long. V lost 4 bases to trimming and J lost 5 bases; unmatched junction nucleotides: 10. CDR3: CASSQRDRVVNEQYF. In DNA, the CDR3 is TGCGCCAGCAGCCAGAGGGACAGGGTCGTCAACGAGCAGTACTTC. The full variable domain, in which reference TRBV5-1 and TRBJ2-7 provide the parts outside the CDR3, is KAGVTQTPRYLIKTRGQQVTLSCSPISGHRSVSWYQQTPGQGLQFLFEYFSETQRNKGNFPGRFSGRQFSNSRSEMNVSTLELGDSALYLCASSQRDRVVNEQYFGPGTRLTVT.

The chain recombines TRBV10-3 with TRBJ2-7; D is unresolved. Trimming took off 5 bases at V and 7 bases at J, with 9 bases between the two ends. Germline V gene data show CDR1 as ENHRY and CDR2 as SYGVKD. CDR3 length: 11 residues. CDR3 in amino acids: CAISLGNEQYF. The CDR3 region has the DNA TGTGCCATCAGTCTCGGAAATGAGCAGTACTTC.

Concerning this clone itself: A much bigger clone sits one base away, suggesting this may be a read error. The chain links TRBV6-1 to TRBJ2-2; D not resolved. Germline assignment: CDR1 MNHNS and CDR2 SASEGT. This CDR3 contains 13 residues. V lost 2 bases and J 3 bases, leaving 4 bases between the germline ends. The chain's CDR3 is CASSERHTGELFF. The CDR3 bases are TGTGCCAGCAGTGAAAGGCACACCGGGGAGCTGTTTTTT.

The genes are TRBV28 and TRBJ2-2; a possible D gene is TRBD2 (6 bases). Germline CDR1 and CDR2: MDHEN and SYDVKM. CDR3 length: 15 residues. V was clipped by 3 bases and J by 5 bases, with 13 bases between them. CDR3 bases: TGTGCCAGCAGTTTGGAGGGAGTTGGGACCGGGGAGCTGTTTTTT. It encodes CASSLEGVGTGELFF.